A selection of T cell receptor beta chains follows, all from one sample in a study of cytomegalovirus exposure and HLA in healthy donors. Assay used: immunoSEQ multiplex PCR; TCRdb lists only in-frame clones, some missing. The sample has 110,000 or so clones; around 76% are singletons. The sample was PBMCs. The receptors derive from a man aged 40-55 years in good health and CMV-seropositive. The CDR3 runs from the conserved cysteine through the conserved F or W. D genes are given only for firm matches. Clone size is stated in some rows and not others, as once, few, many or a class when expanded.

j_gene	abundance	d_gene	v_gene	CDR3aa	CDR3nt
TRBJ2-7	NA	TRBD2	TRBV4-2	CASSQQLAGDHEQYF	TGTGCCAGCAGCCAACAACTAGCGGGGGATCACGAGCAGTACTTC
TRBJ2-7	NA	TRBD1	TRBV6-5	CASRADRGPYEQYF	TGTGCCAGCAGGGCAGACAGGGGACCCTACGAGCAGTACTTC
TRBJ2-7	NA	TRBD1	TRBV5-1	CASSLAPGGASYEQYF	TGCGCCAGCAGCTTGGCCCCAGGGGGAGCCTCCTACGAGCAGTACTTC
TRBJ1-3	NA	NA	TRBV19	CASRWEAGGNTIYF	TGTGCCAGCCGCTGGGAAGCAGGGGGAAACACCATATATTTT
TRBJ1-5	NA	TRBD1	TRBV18	CASSSDRGQPQHF	TGTGCCAGCTCATCGGACAGGGGGCAGCCCCAGCATTTT
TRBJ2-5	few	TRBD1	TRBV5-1	CASSGTAQETQYF	TGCGCCAGCAGCGGGACAGCCCAAGAGACCCAGTACTTC
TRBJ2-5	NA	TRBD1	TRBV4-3	CASSQDQGTGEETQYF	TGCGCCAGCAGCCAAGATCAGGGGACAGGGGAGGAGACCCAGTACTTC
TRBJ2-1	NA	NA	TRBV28	CASSLMAPNNEQFF	TGTGCCAGCAGTTTAATGGCACCAAACAATGAGCAGTTCTTC
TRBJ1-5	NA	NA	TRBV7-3	CASSLQGGNQPQHF	TGTGCCAGCAGCTTACAGGGCGGCAATCAGCCCCAGCATTTT
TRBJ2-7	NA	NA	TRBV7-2	CASTSGESSYEQYF	TGTGCCAGCACCTCCGGGGAGAGCTCCTACGAGCAGTACTTC
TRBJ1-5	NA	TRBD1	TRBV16	CASSQGQGPWPQHF	TGTGCCAGCAGCCAAGGACAGGGCCCTTGGCCCCAGCATTTT
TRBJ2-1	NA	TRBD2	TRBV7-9	CASSYSGRSSYNEQFF	TGTGCCAGCAGCTATAGCGGGAGAAGCTCCTACAATGAGCAGTTCTTC
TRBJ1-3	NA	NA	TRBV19	CASSPRGSSGNTIYF	TGTGCCAGTAGTCCTCGGGGTTCCTCTGGAAACACCATATATTTT
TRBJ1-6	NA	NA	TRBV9	CASSVEGIYGNSPLHF	TGTGCCAGCAGCGTAGAGGGGATCTATGGTAATTCACCCCTCCACTTT
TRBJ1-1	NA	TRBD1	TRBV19	CASSTKRWTGGAFF	TGTGCCAGTAGTACTAAACGATGGACAGGGGGAGCTTTCTTT
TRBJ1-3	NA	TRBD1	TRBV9	CASSPYRGPGNTIYF	TGTGCCAGCAGCCCATACAGGGGGCCTGGAAACACCATATATTTT
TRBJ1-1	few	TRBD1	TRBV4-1	CASSQGQGASEAFF	TGCGCCAGCAGCCAAGGACAGGGGGCCTCTGAAGCTTTCTTT
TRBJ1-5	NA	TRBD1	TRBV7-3	CASSVTGGGNQPQHF	TGTGCCAGCAGCGTCACAGGGGGCGGCAATCAGCCCCAGCATTTT
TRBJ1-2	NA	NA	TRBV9	CASSRQGTFPNYGYTF	TGTGCCAGCAGCCGGCAGGGGACCTTTCCTAACTATGGCTACACCTTC
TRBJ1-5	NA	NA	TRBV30	CAWSVGGAGNQPQHF	TGTGCCTGGAGTGTCGGGGGGGCAGGCAATCAGCCCCAGCATTTT
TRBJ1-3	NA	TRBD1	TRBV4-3	CASSQGDRGNTIYF	TGCGCCAGCAGCCAAGGGGACAGGGGAAACACCATATATTTT
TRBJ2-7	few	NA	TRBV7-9	CASSLGLDYEQYF	TGTGCCAGCAGCTTAGGGCTAGACTACGAGCAGTACTTC
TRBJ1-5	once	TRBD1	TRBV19	CASTSRQGWQPQHF	TGTGCCAGTACCTCTAGACAGGGATGGCAGCCCCAGCATTTT
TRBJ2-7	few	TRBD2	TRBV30	CAWSGLAGANEQYF	TGTGCCTGGAGTGGACTAGCGGGAGCAAACGAGCAGTACTTC
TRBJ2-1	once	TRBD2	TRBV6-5	CASSSGTSYNEQFF	TGTGCCAGCAGTTCCGGGACTAGCTATAATGAGCAGTTCTTC
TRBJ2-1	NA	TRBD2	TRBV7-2	CASSLAIYERGGRSNEQFF	TGTGCCAGCAGCTTAGCAATATACGAGCGGGGGGGCCGGAGTAATGAGCAGTTCTTC
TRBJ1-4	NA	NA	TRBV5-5	CASSDELGMDNEKLFF	TGTGCCAGCAGCGACGAACTAGGGATGGATAATGAAAAACTGTTTTTT
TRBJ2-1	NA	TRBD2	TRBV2	CASSEDLLAGGAEQFF	TGTGCCAGCAGTGAAGATTTACTAGCGGGAGGCGCTGAGCAGTTCTTC
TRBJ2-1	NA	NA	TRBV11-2	CASSLGRELAYNEQFF	TGTGCCAGCAGCTTAGGGAGGGAGCTCGCCTACAATGAGCAGTTCTTC
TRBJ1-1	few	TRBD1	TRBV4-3	CASSQEYYRGTEAFF	TGCGCCAGCAGCCAAGAATATTACAGGGGCACTGAAGCTTTCTTT
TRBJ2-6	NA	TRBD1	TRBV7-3	CASSPHPGQGASGANGLTF	TGTGCCAGCAGCCCGCATCCGGGACAGGGGGCGAGTGGGGCCAACGGCCTGACTTTC
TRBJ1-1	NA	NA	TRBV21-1	CASSKVGRADQIDTEAFF	TGTGCCAGCAGCAAAGTCGGCAGGGCGGATCAGATCGACACTGAAGCTTTCTTT
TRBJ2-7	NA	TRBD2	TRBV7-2	CASSLAAGVSYEQYF	TGTGCCAGCAGCTTAGCGGCGGGAGTATCCTACGAGCAGTACTTC
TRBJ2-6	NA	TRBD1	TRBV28	CASSLWGTAPLVNRSGANGLTF	TGTGCCAGCAGTTTATGGGGGACAGCCCCTTTAGTGAACCGCTCTGGGGCCAACGGCCTGACTTTC
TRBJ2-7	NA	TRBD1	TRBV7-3	CASSLGGQGVSEQYF	TGTGCCAGCAGCTTAGGGGGACAGGGGGTGAGCGAGCAGTACTTC
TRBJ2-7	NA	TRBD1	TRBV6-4	CASSDHPGQGAYEQYF	TGTGCCAGCAGTGACCACCCGGGACAGGGGGCTTACGAGCAGTACTTC
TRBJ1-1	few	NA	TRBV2	CASTVRAGGTEAFF	TGTGCCAGCACTGTAAGGGCAGGAGGCACTGAAGCTTTCTTT
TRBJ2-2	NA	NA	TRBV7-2	CASSFLAFTGELFF	TGTGCCAGCAGCTTCTTAGCCTTCACCGGGGAGCTGTTTTTT